This T cell receptor (beta chain) was obtained from a study of vaccination and CD4 T cells after COVID-19 (dated by TCRdb to between 2021 and 2024). At the level of the whole study: The convalescent cohort included six males and four females, with two Hispanic individuals, seven Caucasians, two Asians and one multiracial person. Each participant got two doses of either the Pfizer-BioNTech BNT162b2 vaccine (n=8) or the Moderna mRNA-1273 vaccine (n=2). Post-COVID blood samples from convalescent patients were collected a median of 101 days after diagnosis, with a range of about 30 to 170 days. Post-vaccine blood samples were collected a median of 72 days after the second vaccine dose, ranging from about 14 to 241 days. The cultures were stimulated with overlapping spike peptide pools from SARS-CoV-2 and from the common cold coronaviruses HCoV-NL63, HCoV-OC43 and HCoV-229E. As controls, cultures received a CEFX viral epitope pool (the positive control), an HIV-1 Nef peptide pool (the negative control), or no peptide at all. In around 9 COVID-19 convalescent patients and a few infection-naive healthy vaccine recipients, researchers compared the spike-specific CD4+ TCR repertoire from before mRNA vaccination with the repertoire from after. An earlier paper using these donors assessed, at the TCR clonotype level, memory CD4+ T cell crossreactivity between SARS-CoV-2 and common cold coronavirus spike proteins.

V gives up 7 bases and J gives up 1 base, and the segment between their germline ends measures 11 bases. The germline V gene sets CDR1 to MDHEN and CDR2 to SYDVKM. There are 14 amino acids in the CDR3, from cysteine to phenylalanine inclusive. Only the CDR3 DNA is retained, 42 bases long and in frame from the first base. Explained via the paper, the treatment or condition label denotes: approximately nine-day PBMC culture with coronavirus spike peptide pools or control peptides (ViraFEST assay). CD4+ T cells from unexposed donors were collected before the COVID-19 pandemic (2011-2018). The ViraFEST assay was used in the study, in which antigen-specific T cells were expanded with peptide pools and expanded clonotypes were subsequently identified by TCR sequencing. PBMCs were cultured at fewer than 2.5 million per well in IMDM supplemented with roughly 5% human AB serum and around 10 IU/ml IL-2, with approximately 9.2 ug/ml peptide pools added. On days 3 and 7, half of the culture medium was replaced with fresh IL-2-containing medium. After approximately eleven days of culture, CD4+ T cells were isolated by negative selection using the EasySep CD4+ T cell isolation kit. As cell number allowed, CD4+ T cells from unexposed donors were tested for reactivity to SARS-CoV-2 S and N and to four common cold coronavirus spike pools. Ficoll-Paque Plus gradient centrifugation was used to isolate PBMCs from whole blood, and the isolated PBMCs were then either used fresh or cryopreserved at -140C. Triplicate wells were generally used for each culture condition. Leukapheresis product for the unexposed donors was purchased commercially.

To note about this clonotype: No antigen is known for it. Qualities for individual bases were not recorded, and no much larger clone is one base off.

The method behind the library was PCR. DNA from cultured CD4+ T cells was subjected to TCR sequencing with the Oncomine TCR Beta short-read assay at the Johns Hopkins FTIC core. Genomic DNA was extracted from the cultured CD4+ T cells with the QIAamp micro DNA kit. The Oncomine TCR Beta libraries from cultured CD4+ T cells were pooled using unique dual indexes and then sequenced on an Illumina iSeq 100. In the source study's methods: Non-productive sequences were filtered out, and CDR3s that did not start with C, did not end with F or W, or were shorter than 7 amino acids were discarded. Antigen-specific clonotypes were identified using the MANAFEST web application through comparison of peptide-stimulated wells with reference and other culture wells. To be called positive, a clone needed an FDR below 0.05, an odds ratio above 5, and a productive frequency above 0.1% in at least two of three replicate wells. A clonotype counted as cross-reactive if it showed significant expansion both in the SARS-CoV-2 spike wells and in at least one common cold coronavirus spike condition. Similarity between CDR3 sequences was evaluated in R version 3.6.1 using Levenshtein distances (stringdist) and unrooted phylogenetic trees (ape). In-frame beta chains were kept once TCRdb had trimmed the public reads at Q25 with fastp and called clones with MiXCR. Records with the same CDR3 protein are collapsed into one entry carrying the most frequent genes and DNA. None of the V and J calls come from the authors' own analysis; TCRdb made them. The sample data list under 8,000 distinct CDR3 sequences, and roughly a third of these were observed just once. In total, the top ten clones hold approximately 11% of the sample.

Overall results and qualifications from the work: Of the vaccine-specific clones in convalescent patients, 304 of 307, or nearly all, reacted only to SARS-CoV-2 spike and did not cross-react with common cold coronaviruses. An increase in the median number of SARS-CoV-2-reactive clonotypes from 20 to 25 after infection to approximately 41 after vaccination was observed, but the change was not found to be significant. Only a relatively small number of convalescent patients were included in the study, and early timepoints following natural infection were not analyzed. Among the post-vaccine SARS-CoV-2-reactive clones in convalescent patients, a median approximately 90% showed up only after vaccination, which suggests vaccine-specific priming.

This receptor chain uses TRBV28 and TRBJ1-3; a weak D assignment points to TRBD1 (5 bases agree). Sequences were obtained from CD4+ T cells from blood, cultured in vitro. This TCR was recovered from a human donor in good health. This receptor carries the CDR3 CASIDRPSGNTIYF. The bases are TGTGCCAGCATAGACAGACCATCTGGAAACACCATATATTTT.